Each of the 16 T cell receptor beta chains below was sequenced from the same sample in a study of shared clonotypes between healthy human individuals. Data came from immunoSEQ multiplex PCR; TCRdb stores just in-frame clones and leaves some out. The table has 2 million or so clones, about 95% seen once. Naive CD8 isolation took CD45RO-negative cells positively selected for CCR7 and excluded terminally differentiated effector memory CD45RA+ cells. The sequencing input was naive CD8+ T cells sorted from blood. The receptors derive from a man in his late teens or twenties in good health.

The chain uses TRBV6-6 and TRBJ1-1; D unresolved. There are 14 residues in the CDR3. Trimming pared 2 bases from V and 0 bases from J, leaving 7 bases between. Germline assignment: CDR1 MNHNY and CDR2 SVGAGI (reference sequence). The CDR3 nucleotides read TGTGCCAGCAGTTACGATGGTCTGAACACTGAAGCTTTCTTT. Its translation: CASSYDGLNTEAFF.

Of note for this clone: Other DNA variants within this sample encode the same CDR3. The V and J genes are TRBV4-1 and TRBJ2-1; no firm D call. The germline gives CDR1 MGHRA, CDR2 YSYEKL. V lost 0 bases to trimming and J lost 4 bases, with 7 bases between them. This CDR3 region has 14 residues. The CDR3: CASSQDPAYNEQFF. CDR3 DNA sequence: TGCGCCAGCAGCCAAGATCCAGCGTACAATGAGCAGTTCTTC.

This rearrangement joins TRBV5-6 to TRBJ2-2; 12 bases match TRBD2. The CDR3 extends over 17 amino acids. Germline V gene data show CDR1 as SGHDT and CDR2 as YYEEEE. With V trimmed by 4 bases and J by 7 bases, 11 bases remained unmatched. CDR3 in amino acids: CASSRGLAGGPIGELFF. As DNA, the CDR3 is TGTGCCAGCAGCCGGGGGCTAGCGGGAGGGCCGATCGGGGAGCTGTTTTTT.

The CDR3 protein is CASSNPGENGNTIYF. The CDR3, as DNA: TGTGCCAGCAGCAATCCAGGGGAGAATGGAAACACCATATATTTT. The chain employs TRBV7-9 and TRBJ1-3; a weak D match, TRBD1 (6 bases). Germline-derived CDR1 and CDR2 are SEHNR and FQNEAQ (reference sequence). Trimming left V 5 bases short and J 3 bases short, with 14 bases between. This CDR3 region has 15 residues.

V and J are TRBV6-4 and TRBJ2-7; TRBD2 might be the D (6 bases). The V gene's germline CDR1 is MRHNA and CDR2 SNTAGT. The CDR3 length is 16 residues. V dropped 4 bases and J dropped 3 bases, with 19 bases sitting between them. CDR3 amino acids: CASSASRVTSGYEQYF. DNA for the CDR3: TGTGCCAGCAGTGCCTCCAGGGTGACTAGTGGCTACGAGCAGTACTTC.

This clone was counted once. This rearrangement joins TRBV9 to TRBJ2-2; possible D gene TRBD2, 6 bases. Germline CDR1 and CDR2: SGDLS and YYNGEE. This CDR3 comprises 13 residues. Trimming cost V 7 bases and J 0 bases, with 7 bases left between them. The DNA of the CDR3 is TGTGCCAGCGGGGGGACGAACACCGGGGAGCTGTTTTTT. Amino acids: CASGGTNTGELFF.

The rearrangement joins TRBV2 to TRBJ1-3; a possible D gene is TRBD1 (6 bases). V gave up 4 bases and J gave up 2 bases, with 9 bases separating them. This CDR3 is 14 amino acids long. In germline, CDR1 is SNHLY, CDR2 FYNNEI. The DNA of the CDR3 is TGTGCCAGCAGTGTGGGACACCCTGGAAACACCATATATTTT. Its protein product is CASSVGHPGNTIYF.

J is TRBJ2-1 and V is TRBV2; TRBD2 might be the D (7 bases). V lost 2 bases and J 6 bases, leaving 17 bases between the germline ends. The germline V gene encodes CDR1 SNHLY and CDR2 FYNNEI. The CDR3 covers 16 residues. DNA of the CDR3: TGTGCCAGCAGTGAAAAAGGACCGGGGGGCCCCAATGAGCAGTTCTTC. This codes for CASSEKGPGGPNEQFF.

The chain recombines TRBV6-5 with TRBJ2-3; D is ambiguous. CDR1 and CDR2 (germline): MNHEY, SVGAGI. V was cut by 0 bases and J by 6 bases, with 16 bases left in between. This CDR3 has 16 amino acids. The DNA for the CDR3 is TGTGCCAGCAGTTACTCCCGACTTTCCGAAAGGGATACGCAGTATTTT. Residues: CASSYSRLSERDTQYF.

On this clone: Other DNA variants within this sample encode the same CDR3. The chain couples TRBV5-6 to TRBJ2-1; D may be TRBD2 (6 bases). The CDR3 spans 13 residues. Per germline, CDR1 SGHDT and CDR2 YYEEEE. Trimming removed 2 bases at V and 4 bases at J, with 7 bases between. For the CDR3, the DNA is TGTGCCAGCAGCTTTGGGAGGTACAATGAGCAGTTCTTC. Translation gives CASSFGRYNEQFF. The full variable domain, in which reference TRBV5-6 and TRBJ2-1 provide the parts outside the CDR3, is DAGVTQSPTHLIKTRGQQVTLRCSPKSGHDTVSWYQQALGQGPQFIFQYYEEEERQRGNFPDRFSGHQFPNYSSELNVNALLLGDSALYLCASSFGRYNEQFFGPGTRLTVL.

The CDR3 DNA reads TGTGCCAGTAGTATAGGGACTGACCGACAAGAGACCCAGTACTTC. The encoded protein is CASSIGTDRQETQYF. The chain employs TRBV19 and TRBJ2-5; possibly TRBD2 for D (5 bases). Germline loops: CDR1 LNHDA, CDR2 SQIVND (reference sequence). The CDR3 runs 15 residues. V lost 1 base to trimming and J lost 2 bases, with 11 bases between them. Full variable domain (remainder filled in from reference TRBV19 and TRBJ2-5): DGGITQSPKYLFRKEGQNVTLSCEQNLNHDAMYWYRQDPGQGLRLIYYSQIVNDFQKGDIAEGYSVSREKKESFPLTVTSAQKNPTAFYLCASSIGTDRQETQYFGPGTRLLVL.

The chain has TRBV28 and TRBJ2-3, with D perhaps TRBD2 (6 bases). Germline loops: CDR1 MDHEN, CDR2 SYDVKM. Trimming pared 7 bases from V and 6 bases from J, leaving 26 bases between. The CDR3 has 17 residues. CDR3 sequence (DNA): TGTGCCAGCACCCTTCTGCTCCGTGGAGGGTTCCCTGATACGCAGTATTTT. Its protein product is CASTLLLRGGFPDTQYF.

V is TRBV5-1 and J is TRBJ1-5; D not certain. This CDR3 contains 13 residues. Germline CDR1 and CDR2: SGHRS and YFSETQ. Trimming took off 1 base at V and 7 bases at J, with 9 bases between the two ends. CDR3 amino acids: CASSLTAFQPQHF. In DNA, the CDR3 is TGCGCCAGCAGCTTGACAGCTTTCCAGCCCCAGCATTTT.

This clone showed up just once. The gene calls are TRBV6-5 and TRBJ2-1, with TRBD2 matching over 8 bases. This CDR3 has 14 amino acids. CDR1 is MNHEY, CDR2 SVGAGI, per germline. Trimming at V came to 2 bases and at J to 5 bases, leaving 2 bases not matched to a gene. CDR3 residues: CASSYGRGDNEQFF. DNA of the CDR3: TGTGCCAGCAGTTACGGGCGGGGGGACAATGAGCAGTTCTTC.

The gene calls are TRBV7-2 and TRBJ1-4, with D perhaps TRBD1 (5 bases). The CDR3 totals 17 residues. Germline CDR1 is SGHTA and CDR2 is FQGNSA. Between the trimmed V and J ends, which lost 1 base and 8 bases, there was a span of 20 bases. As DNA, the CDR3 is TGTGCCAGCAGCTTAGAGGAGAGAGGGGCTGAGGGAGAAAAACTGTTTTTT. Translated, it gives CASSLEERGAEGEKLFF.

V gene TRBV5-6 combines with J gene TRBJ2-7, with 8 positions matching TRBD2. The V and J ends lost 5 bases and 7 bases, in that order; junction bases with no gene match: 17. There are 16 residues in the CDR3. CDR1 and CDR2 from the germline V gene are SGHDT and YYEEEE. Here the CDR3 DNA reads TGTGCCAGCAGTTATTCCCCGGGACTAGGAGGAGGGGAGCAGTACTTC. Residues: CASSYSPGLGGGEQYF.